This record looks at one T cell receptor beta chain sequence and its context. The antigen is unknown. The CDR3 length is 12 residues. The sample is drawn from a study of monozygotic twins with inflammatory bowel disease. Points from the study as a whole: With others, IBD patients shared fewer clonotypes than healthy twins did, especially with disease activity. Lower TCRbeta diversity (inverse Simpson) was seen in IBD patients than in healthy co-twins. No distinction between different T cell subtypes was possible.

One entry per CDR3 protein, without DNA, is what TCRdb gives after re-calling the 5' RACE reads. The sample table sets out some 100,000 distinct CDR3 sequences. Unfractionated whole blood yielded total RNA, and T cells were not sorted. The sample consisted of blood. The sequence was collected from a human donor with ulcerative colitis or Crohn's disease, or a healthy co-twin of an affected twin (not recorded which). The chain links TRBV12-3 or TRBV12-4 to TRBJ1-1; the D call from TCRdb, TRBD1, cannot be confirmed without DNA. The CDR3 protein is CASSLRGPEAFF.